This TCR beta chain was obtained from a study of blood T cell repertoires in COVID-19. Study background: PBMCs, B-cell-depleted T cells, or T cells were the source of the cDNA or gDNA that made up the material.

Original analysis: Cell counts per sample came from amplifying reference gene primers. Assay used: immunoSEQ multiplex PCR; TCRdb lists only in-frame clones, some missing. The V and J calls and clone size are taken from that table; D and trimming were inferred from the DNA. The sample includes 150,000 to 200,000 clones, just under 90% of them seen just once. V dropped 0 bases and J dropped 8 bases, with 11 bases sitting between them. The CDR3 loop spans 13 amino acids. In germline, CDR1 is SGDLS, CDR2 YYNGEE. This chain connects TRBV9 to TRBJ1-2; possible D gene TRBD1, 5 bases. Sequences were obtained from peripheral blood. The receptor comes from a man between 18 and 29 years old with active or convalescent COVID-19. The CDR3 DNA is TGTGCCAGCAGCGTAGTAGGACATTCCGGCTACACCTTC. Amino acid sequence: CASSVVGHSGYTF.